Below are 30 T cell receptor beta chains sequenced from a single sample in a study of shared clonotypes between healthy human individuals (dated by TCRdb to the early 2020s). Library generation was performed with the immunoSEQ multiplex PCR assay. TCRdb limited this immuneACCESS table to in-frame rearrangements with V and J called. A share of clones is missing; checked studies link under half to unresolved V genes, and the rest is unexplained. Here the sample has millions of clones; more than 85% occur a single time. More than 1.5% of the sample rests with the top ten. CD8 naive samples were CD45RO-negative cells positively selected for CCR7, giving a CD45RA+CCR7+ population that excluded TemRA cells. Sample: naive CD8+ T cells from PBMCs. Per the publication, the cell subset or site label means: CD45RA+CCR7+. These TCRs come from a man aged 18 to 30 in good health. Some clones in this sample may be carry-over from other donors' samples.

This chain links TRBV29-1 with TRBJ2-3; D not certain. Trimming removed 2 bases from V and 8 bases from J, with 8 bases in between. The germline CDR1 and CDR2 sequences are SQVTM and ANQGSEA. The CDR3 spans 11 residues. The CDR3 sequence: CSVERVGTQYF. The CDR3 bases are TGCAGCGTTGAAAGGGTGGGTACGCAGTATTTT.

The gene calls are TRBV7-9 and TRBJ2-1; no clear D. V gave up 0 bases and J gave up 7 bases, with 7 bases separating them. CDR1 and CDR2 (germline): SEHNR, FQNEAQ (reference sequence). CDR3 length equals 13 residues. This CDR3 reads CASSLASTNEQFF. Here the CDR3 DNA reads TGTGCCAGCAGCTTAGCGTCCACGAATGAGCAGTTCTTC.

The CDR3 here is CASSDRATEAFF. In nucleotides, the CDR3 is TGTGCCAGCAGTGACAGGGCTACTGAAGCTTTCTTT. J is TRBJ1-1 and V is TRBV6-5, with 7 nucleotides matching TRBD1. V lost 5 bases to trimming and J lost 5 bases; unmatched junction nucleotides: 2. Germline-derived CDR1 and CDR2 are MNHEY and SVGAGI. The CDR3 has 12 residues.

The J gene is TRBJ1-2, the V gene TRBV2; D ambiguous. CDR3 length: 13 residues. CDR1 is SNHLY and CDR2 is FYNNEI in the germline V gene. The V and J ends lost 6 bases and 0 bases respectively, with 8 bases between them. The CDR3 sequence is CASRQEANYGYTF. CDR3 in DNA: TGTGCCAGCAGACAAGAAGCTAACTATGGCTACACCTTC. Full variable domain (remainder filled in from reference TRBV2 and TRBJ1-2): EPEVTQTPSHQVTQMGQEVILRCVPISNHLYFYWYRQILGQKVEFLVSFYNNEISEKSEIFDDQFSVERPDGSNFTLKIRSTKLEDSAMYFCASRQEANYGYTFGSGTRLTVV.

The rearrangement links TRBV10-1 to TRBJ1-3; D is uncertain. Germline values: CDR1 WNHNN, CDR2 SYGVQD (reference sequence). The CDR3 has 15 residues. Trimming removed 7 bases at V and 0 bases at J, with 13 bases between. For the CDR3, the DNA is TGCGCCAGCACCCCCCCAGAAGCCTCTGGAAACACCATATATTTT. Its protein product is CASTPPEASGNTIYF.

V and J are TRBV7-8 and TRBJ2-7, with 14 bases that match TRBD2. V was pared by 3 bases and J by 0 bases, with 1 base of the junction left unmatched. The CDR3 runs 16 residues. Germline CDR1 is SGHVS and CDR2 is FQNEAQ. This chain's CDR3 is CASSLGTSGSSYEQYF. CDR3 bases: TGTGCCAGCAGCTTGGGGACTAGCGGGAGCTCCTACGAGCAGTACTTC.

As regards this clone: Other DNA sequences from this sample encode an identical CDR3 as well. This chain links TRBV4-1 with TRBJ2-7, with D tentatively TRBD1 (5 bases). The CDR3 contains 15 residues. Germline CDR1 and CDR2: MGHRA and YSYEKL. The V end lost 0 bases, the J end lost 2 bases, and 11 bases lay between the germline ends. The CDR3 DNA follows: TGCGCCAGCAGCCAAGAAGGCAGGGAAGCCTACGAGCAGTACTTC. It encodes CASSQEGREAYEQYF.

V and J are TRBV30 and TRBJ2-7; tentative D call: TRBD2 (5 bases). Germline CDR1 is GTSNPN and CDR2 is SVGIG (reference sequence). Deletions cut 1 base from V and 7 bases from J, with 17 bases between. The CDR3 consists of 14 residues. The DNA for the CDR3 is TGTGCCTGGAGTGGTACTATGCTCTGGGAGGAGCAGTACTTC. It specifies CAWSGTMLWEEQYF. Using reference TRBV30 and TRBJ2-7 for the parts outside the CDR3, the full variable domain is SQTIHQWPATLVQPVGSPLSLECTVEGTSNPNLYWYRQAAGRGLQLLFYSVGIGQISSEVPQNLSASRPQDRQFILSSKKLLLSDSGFYLCAWSGTMLWEEQYFGPGTRLTVT.

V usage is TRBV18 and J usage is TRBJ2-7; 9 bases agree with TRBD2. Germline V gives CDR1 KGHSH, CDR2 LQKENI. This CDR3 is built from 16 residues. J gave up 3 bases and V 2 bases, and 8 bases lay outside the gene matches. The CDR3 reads CASSPGVAGVDYEQYF. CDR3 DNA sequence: TGTGCCAGCTCACCAGGGGTAGCGGGAGTCGACTACGAGCAGTACTTC. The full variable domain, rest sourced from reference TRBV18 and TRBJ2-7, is NAGVMQNPRHLVRRRGQEARLRCSPMKGHSHVYWYRQLPEEGLKFMVYLQKENIIDESGMPKERFSAEFPKEGPSILRIQQVVRGDSAAYFCASSPGVAGVDYEQYFGPGTRLTVT.

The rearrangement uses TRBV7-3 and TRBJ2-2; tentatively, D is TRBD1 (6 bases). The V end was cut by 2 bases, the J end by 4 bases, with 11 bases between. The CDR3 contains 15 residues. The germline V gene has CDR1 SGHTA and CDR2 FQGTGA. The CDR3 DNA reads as TGTGCCAGCAGCTTACTGACAGGATCCACCGGGGAGCTGTTTTTT. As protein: CASSLLTGSTGELFF. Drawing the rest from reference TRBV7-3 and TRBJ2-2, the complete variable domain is GAGVSQTPSNKVTEKGKYVELRCDPISGHTALYWYRQSLGQGPEFLIYFQGTGAADDSGLPNDRFFAVRPEGSVSTLKIQRTERGDSAVYLCASSLLTGSTGELFFGEGSRLTVL.

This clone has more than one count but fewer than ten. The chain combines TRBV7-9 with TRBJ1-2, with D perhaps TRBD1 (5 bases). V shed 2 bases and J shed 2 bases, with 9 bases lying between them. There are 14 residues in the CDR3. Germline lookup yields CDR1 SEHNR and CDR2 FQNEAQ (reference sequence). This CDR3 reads CASSLLGANYGYTF. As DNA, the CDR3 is TGTGCCAGCAGCTTATTAGGGGCGAACTATGGCTACACCTTC. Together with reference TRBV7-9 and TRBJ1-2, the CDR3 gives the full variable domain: DTGVSQNPRHKITKRGQNVTFRCDPISEHNRLYWYRQTLGQGPEFLTYFQNEAQLEKSRLLSDRFSAERPKGSFSTLEIQRTEQGDSAMYLCASSLLGANYGYTFGSGTRLTVV.

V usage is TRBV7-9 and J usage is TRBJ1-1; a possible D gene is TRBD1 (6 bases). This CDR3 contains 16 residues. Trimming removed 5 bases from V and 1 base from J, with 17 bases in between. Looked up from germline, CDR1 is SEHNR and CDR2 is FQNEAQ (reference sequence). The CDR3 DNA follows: TGTGCCAGCAGCACCACACCGACAGGAGGGAACACTGAAGCTTTCTTT. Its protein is CASSTTPTGGNTEAFF.

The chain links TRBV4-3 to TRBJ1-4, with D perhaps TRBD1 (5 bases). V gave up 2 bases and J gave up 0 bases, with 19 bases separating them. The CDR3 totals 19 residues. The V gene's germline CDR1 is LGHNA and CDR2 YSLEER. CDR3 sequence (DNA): TGCGCCAGCAGCCAAAAACTATGGGGGTCCGGGTCAACTAATGAAAAACTGTTTTTT. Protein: CASSQKLWGSGSTNEKLFF.

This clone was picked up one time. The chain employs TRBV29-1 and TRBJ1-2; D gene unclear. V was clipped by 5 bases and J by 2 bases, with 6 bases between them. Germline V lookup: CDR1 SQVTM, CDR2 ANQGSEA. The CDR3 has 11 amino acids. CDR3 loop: CSVRFNYGYTF. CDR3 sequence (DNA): TGCAGCGTTCGGTTCAACTATGGCTACACCTTC.

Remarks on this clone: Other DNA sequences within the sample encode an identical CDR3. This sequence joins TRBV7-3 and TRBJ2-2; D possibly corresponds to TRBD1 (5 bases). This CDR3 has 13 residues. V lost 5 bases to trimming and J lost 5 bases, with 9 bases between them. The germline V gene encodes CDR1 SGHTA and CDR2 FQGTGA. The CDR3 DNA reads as TGTGCCAGCAGCCAAAGGGGAACCGGGGAGCTGTTTTTT. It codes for CASSQRGTGELFF.

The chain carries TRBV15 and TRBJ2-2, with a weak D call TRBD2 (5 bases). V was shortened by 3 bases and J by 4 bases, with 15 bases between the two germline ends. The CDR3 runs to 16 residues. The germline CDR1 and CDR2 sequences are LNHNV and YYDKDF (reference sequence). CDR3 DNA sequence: TGTGCCACCAGCAGGCCCCCGGGGATTGGCACCGGGGAGCTGTTTTTT. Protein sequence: CATSRPPGIGTGELFF.

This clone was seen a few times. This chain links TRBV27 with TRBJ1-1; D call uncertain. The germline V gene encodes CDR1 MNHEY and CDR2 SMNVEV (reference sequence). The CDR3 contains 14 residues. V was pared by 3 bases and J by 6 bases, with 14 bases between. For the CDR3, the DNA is TGTGCCAGCAGTTTCTTGTCGGAGGTTTCTGAAGCTTTCTTT. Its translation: CASSFLSEVSEAFF.

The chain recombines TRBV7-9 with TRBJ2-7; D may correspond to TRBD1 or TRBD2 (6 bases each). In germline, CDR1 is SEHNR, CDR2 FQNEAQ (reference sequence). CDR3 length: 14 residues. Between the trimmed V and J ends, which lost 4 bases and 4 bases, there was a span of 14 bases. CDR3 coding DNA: TGTGCCAGCAGCTGGGAGGACAGAGGGTACGAGCAGTACTTC. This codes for CASSWEDRGYEQYF.

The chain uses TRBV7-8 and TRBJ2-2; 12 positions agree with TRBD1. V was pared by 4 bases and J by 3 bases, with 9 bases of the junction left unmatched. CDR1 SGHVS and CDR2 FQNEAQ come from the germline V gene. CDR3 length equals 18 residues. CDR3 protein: CASSSPGQGARHTGELFF. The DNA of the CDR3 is TGTGCCAGCAGCTCCCCGGGACAGGGGGCGCGACACACCGGGGAGCTGTTTTTT.

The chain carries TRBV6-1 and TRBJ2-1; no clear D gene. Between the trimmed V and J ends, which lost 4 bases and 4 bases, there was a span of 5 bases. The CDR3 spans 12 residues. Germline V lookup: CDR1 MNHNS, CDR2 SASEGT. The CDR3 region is CASSGRYNEQFF. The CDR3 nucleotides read TGTGCCAGCAGTGGGCGATACAATGAGCAGTTCTTC.

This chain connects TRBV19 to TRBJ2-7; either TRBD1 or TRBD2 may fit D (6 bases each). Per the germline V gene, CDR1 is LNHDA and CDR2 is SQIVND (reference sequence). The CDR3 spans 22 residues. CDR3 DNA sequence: TGTGCTAAAGACTTGGGCCCCGTCCCTCATAACGAAGTGGGGGGACATACCTACGAGCAGTACTTC. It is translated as CAKDLGPVPHNEVGGHTYEQYF. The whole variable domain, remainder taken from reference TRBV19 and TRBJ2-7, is DGGITQSPKYLFRKEGQNVTLSCEQNLNHDAMYWYRQDPGQGLRLIYYSQIVNDFQKGDIAEGYSVSREKKESFPLTVTSAQKNPTAFYLCAKDLGPVPHNEVGGHTYEQYFGPGTRLTVT.

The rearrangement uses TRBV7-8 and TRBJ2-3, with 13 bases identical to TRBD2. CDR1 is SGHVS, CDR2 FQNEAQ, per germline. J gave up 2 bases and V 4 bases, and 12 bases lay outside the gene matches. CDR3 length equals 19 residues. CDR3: CASSSSLWTSGGLTDTQYF. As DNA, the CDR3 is TGTGCCAGCAGCTCCTCCCTTTGGACTAGCGGGGGCCTCACAGATACGCAGTATTTT.

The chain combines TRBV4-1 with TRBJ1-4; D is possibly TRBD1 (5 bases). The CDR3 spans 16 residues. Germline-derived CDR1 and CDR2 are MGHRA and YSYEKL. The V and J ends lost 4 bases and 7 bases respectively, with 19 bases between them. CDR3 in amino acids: CASSLEGRGVREKLFF. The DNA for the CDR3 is TGCGCCAGCAGCCTAGAAGGTAGGGGTGTCCGTGAAAAACTGTTTTTT.

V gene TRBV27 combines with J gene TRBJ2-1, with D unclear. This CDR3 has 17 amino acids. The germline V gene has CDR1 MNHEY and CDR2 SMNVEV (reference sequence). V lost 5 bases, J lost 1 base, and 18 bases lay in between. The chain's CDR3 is CASSPLRGPHSYNEQFF. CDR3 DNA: TGTGCCAGCAGTCCACTCCGTGGACCCCATTCCTACAATGAGCAGTTCTTC.

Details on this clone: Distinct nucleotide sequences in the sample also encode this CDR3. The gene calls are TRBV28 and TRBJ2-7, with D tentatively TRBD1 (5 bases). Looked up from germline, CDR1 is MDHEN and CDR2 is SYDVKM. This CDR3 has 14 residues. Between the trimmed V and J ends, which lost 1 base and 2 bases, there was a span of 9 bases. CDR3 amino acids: CASSLYQGTYEQYF. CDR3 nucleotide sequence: TGTGCCAGCAGTTTATACCAGGGCACCTACGAGCAGTACTTC.

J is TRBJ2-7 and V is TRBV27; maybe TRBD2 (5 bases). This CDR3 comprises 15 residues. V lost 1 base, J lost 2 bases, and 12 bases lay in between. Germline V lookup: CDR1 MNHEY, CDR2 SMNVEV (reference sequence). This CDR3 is CASSLFRTPAYEQYF. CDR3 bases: TGTGCCAGCAGTTTATTTCGGACTCCCGCCTACGAGCAGTACTTC.

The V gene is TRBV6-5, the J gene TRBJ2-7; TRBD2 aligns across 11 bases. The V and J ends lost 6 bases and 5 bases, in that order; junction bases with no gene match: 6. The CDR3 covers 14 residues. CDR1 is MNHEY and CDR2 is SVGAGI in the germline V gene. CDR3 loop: CASSPGLAAHEQYF. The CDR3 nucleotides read TGTGCCAGCAGCCCGGGACTAGCGGCCCACGAGCAGTACTTC.

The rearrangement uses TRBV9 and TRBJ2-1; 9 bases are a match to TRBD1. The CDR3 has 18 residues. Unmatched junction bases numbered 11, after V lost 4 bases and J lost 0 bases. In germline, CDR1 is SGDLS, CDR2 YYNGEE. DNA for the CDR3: TGTGCCAGCAGCTCCAGTCGACAGGGGGGGAGCTCCTACAATGAGCAGTTCTTC. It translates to CASSSSRQGGSSYNEQFF.

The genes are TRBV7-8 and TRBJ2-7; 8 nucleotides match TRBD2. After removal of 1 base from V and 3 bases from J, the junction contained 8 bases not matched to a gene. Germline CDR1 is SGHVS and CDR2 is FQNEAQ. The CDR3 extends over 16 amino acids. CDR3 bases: TGTGCCAGCAGCTTAGAAAGGGGACTAGGTTACTACGAGCAGTACTTC. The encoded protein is CASSLERGLGYYEQYF.

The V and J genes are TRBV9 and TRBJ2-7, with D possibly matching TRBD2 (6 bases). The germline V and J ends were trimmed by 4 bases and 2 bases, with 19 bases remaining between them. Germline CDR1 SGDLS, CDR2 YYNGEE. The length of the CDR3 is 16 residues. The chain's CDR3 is CASSLYAGTGAYEQYF. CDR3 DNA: TGTGCCAGCAGCCTCTATGCCGGGACTGGGGCCTACGAGCAGTACTTC.